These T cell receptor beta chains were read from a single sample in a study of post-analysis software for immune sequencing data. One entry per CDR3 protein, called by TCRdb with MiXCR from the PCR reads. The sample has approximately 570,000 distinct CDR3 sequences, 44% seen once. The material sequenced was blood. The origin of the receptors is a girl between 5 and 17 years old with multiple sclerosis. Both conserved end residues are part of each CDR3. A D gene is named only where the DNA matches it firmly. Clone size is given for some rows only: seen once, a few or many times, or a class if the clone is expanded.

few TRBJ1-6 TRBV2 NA CASSDLGVSPLHF TGTGCCAGCAGTGACCTGGGGGTCTCACCCCTCCACTTT
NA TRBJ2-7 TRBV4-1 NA CARIIEDHFVHEQYF TGCGCCAGGATCATTGAGGACCACTTCGTCCACGAGCAGTACTTC
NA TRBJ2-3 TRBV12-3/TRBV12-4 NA CASSPRDGDMQYF TGTGCCAGCAGTCCGCGGGACGGAGATATGCAGTATTTT
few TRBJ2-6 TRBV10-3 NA CAISATGSGANVLTF TGTGCCATCAGCGCTACAGGGTCTGGGGCCAACGTCCTGACTTTC
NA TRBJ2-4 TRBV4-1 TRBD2 CASSPGLAGGVGKNIQYF TGCGCCAGCAGCCCGGGACTAGCGGGAGGGGTAGGCAAAAACATTCAGTACTTC
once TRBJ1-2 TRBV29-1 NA CSVAKEYGYTF TGCAGCGTAGCAAAGGAGTATGGCTACACCTTC
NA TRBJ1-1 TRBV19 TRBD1 CASYRGNMNTEAFF TGTGCCAGTTACAGGGGAAATATGAACACTGAAGCTTTCTTT
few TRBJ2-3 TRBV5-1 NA CASSLLDRSTDTQYF TGCGCCAGCAGCTTACTGGACAGAAGCACAGATACGCAGTATTTT
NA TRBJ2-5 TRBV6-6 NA CASSGGWGETQYF TGTGCCAGCAGCGGGGGCTGGGGAGAGACCCAGTACTTC
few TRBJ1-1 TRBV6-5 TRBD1 CASSYEDRDSSTEAFF TGTGCCAGCAGTTACGAGGACAGGGATTCCAGCACTGAAGCTTTCTTT
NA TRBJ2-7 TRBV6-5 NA CATSAGREQYF TGTGCCACTTCGGCGGGGCGGGAGCAGTACTTC
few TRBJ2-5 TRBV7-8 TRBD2 CASSPRPAGVQETQYF TGTGCCAGCAGCCCCCGGCCAGCGGGAGTTCAAGAGACCCAGTACTTC
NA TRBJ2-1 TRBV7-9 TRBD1 CASRAYPGTGRYNEQFF TGTGCCAGCAGGGCCTATCCCGGGACAGGGCGATACAATGAGCAGTTCTTC
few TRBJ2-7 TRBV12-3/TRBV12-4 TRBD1 CASSHGQGYEQYF TGTGCCAGCAGCCATGGACAGGGCTACGAGCAGTACTTC
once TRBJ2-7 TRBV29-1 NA CSVVEDTSYEQYF TGCAGCGTTGTAGAGGACACCTCCTACGAGCAGTACTTC
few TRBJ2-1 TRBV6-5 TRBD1 CASSNSGTGGNEQFF TGTGCCAGCAGTAACTCCGGGACAGGGGGAAATGAGCAGTTCTTC
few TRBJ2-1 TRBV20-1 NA CSARDSGHEQFF TGCAGTGCTAGAGATTCCGGCCATGAGCAGTTCTTC
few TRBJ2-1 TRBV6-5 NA CASSYAGEQFF TGTGCCAGCAGTTACGCGGGTGAGCAGTTCTTC
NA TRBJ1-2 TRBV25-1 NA CASSNTGLYGYTF TGTGCCAGCAGTAACACAGGGCTTTATGGCTACACCTTC
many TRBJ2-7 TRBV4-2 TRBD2 CASSQVGPGTSDEQYF TGTGCCAGCAGCCAAGTGGGCCCCGGGACTAGCGACGAGCAGTACTTC
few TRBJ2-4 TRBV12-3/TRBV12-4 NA CASTLDGIAKNIQYF TGTGCCAGCACCTTGGACGGGATAGCCAAAAACATTCAGTACTTC
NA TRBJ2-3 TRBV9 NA CASSVDGESTDTQYF TGTGCCAGCAGCGTAGACGGGGAAAGCACAGATACGCAGTATTTT
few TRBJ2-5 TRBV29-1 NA CSVVGETQYF TGCAGCGTTGTAGGCGAGACCCAGTACTTC